This passage covers 14 T cell receptor beta chains from one sample sequenced in a study of blood T cell repertoires in COVID-19. Repertoires were generated with immunoSEQ multiplex PCR, while TCRdb's copy carries only in-frame clones and drops some. The table lists some 300,000 clones, 89% of them singletons, with roughly a tenth in the top ten. The material sequenced was PBMCs or T cells enriched from blood (not recorded which). These receptors were collected from a young woman who had recovered from COVID-19.

This rearrangement joins TRBV27 to TRBJ2-7; 13 bases fit TRBD2. V gave up 2 bases and J gave up 3 bases; unmatched junction bases: 7. Germline V gives CDR1 MNHEY, CDR2 SMNVEV (reference sequence). The CDR3 is 17 residues long. The CDR3: CASSLNPGLAGVYEQYF. The CDR3 DNA reads TGTGCCAGCAGTTTAAATCCCGGACTAGCGGGAGTCTACGAGCAGTACTTC.

The chain has TRBV5-4 and TRBJ2-3; tentatively, D is TRBD2 (5 bases). Germline V gene data show CDR1 as SGHNT and CDR2 as YYREEE (reference sequence). Deletions cut 6 bases from V and 0 bases from J, with 17 bases between. The CDR3 runs 16 residues. The CDR3 here is CASTPPEAMSTDTQYF. The CDR3 DNA reads TGTGCCAGCACCCCCCCGGAGGCCATGAGCACAGATACGCAGTATTTT.

This clone appeared a few times. The chain recombines TRBV7-2 with TRBJ2-7; unclear D gene. V was trimmed by 2 bases and J by 5 bases, leaving 13 bases between them. This CDR3 comprises 14 residues. In germline, CDR1 is SGHTA, CDR2 FQGNSA. The CDR3 nucleotides read TGTGCCAGCAGCTTAACCTCCGGCCGGGACGAGCAGTACTTC. Its protein product is CASSLTSGRDEQYF.

The gene calls are TRBV19 and TRBJ1-2, with 7 bases fitting TRBD1. V was clipped by 8 bases and J by 3 bases; unmatched bases: 12. Germline CDR1 and CDR2: LNHDA and SQIVND (reference sequence). CDR3 length: 15 residues. The CDR3 protein is CASRDDGQVYYGYTF. The CDR3 DNA is TGTGCCAGTCGAGACGACGGACAGGTTTACTATGGCTACACCTTC.

This clone was seen a single time. The chain recombines TRBV7-8 with TRBJ1-2; 7 bases fit TRBD1. Trimming at V came to 2 bases and at J to 3 bases, leaving 6 bases not matched to a gene. The CDR3 runs 15 residues. Germline V gene lookup returns CDR1 SGHVS and CDR2 FQNEAQ. CDR3 region: CASSLLQGYDYGYTF. CDR3 in DNA: TGTGCCAGCAGCTTATTACAGGGGTACGACTATGGCTACACCTTC.

The V and J genes are TRBV4-1 and TRBJ2-7; D is ambiguous. This CDR3 spans 13 amino acids. Between the trimmed V and J ends, which lost 0 bases and 4 bases, there was a span of 7 bases. Germline CDR1 reads MGHRA; CDR2 reads YSYEKL. Here the CDR3 DNA reads TGCGCCAGCAGCCAAGATCCACGGTACGAGCAGTACTTC. Protein product: CASSQDPRYEQYF.

This clone was counted a few times. CDR3 region: CASSQDWWLAVLNEQFF. The CDR3 nucleotides are TGTGCCAGCAGCCAAGATTGGTGGCTAGCGGTTCTCAATGAGCAGTTCTTC. The chain has TRBV4-2 and TRBJ2-1; TRBD2 matches at 7 bases. Germline loops: CDR1 LGHNA, CDR2 YNFKEQ. This CDR3 contains 17 residues. V was pared by 0 bases and J by 6 bases, with 11 bases of the junction left unmatched.

V gene TRBV6-2 or TRBV6-3 combines with J gene TRBJ1-5; 10 bases fit TRBD1. This CDR3 is 16 amino acids long. Unmatched junction bases numbered 9, after V lost 3 bases and J lost 7 bases. Germline assignment: CDR1 MNHEY and CDR2 SVGEGT. CDR3 region: CASSYQDRGLEQPQHF. As DNA, the CDR3 is TGTGCCAGCAGTTATCAGGACAGGGGGTTGGAACAGCCCCAGCATTTT.

The chain has TRBV29-1 and TRBJ2-1, with D tentatively TRBD1 (5 bases). CDR3 length: 12 residues. Germline V gives CDR1 SQVTM, CDR2 ANQGSEA. V was cut by 3 bases and J by 2 bases, with 5 bases left in between. The CDR3 sequence is CSVEDTYNEQFF. Here the CDR3 DNA reads TGCAGCGTTGAGGACACCTACAATGAGCAGTTCTTC.

Only one count was recorded for this clone. This chain connects TRBV7-8 to TRBJ1-5, with 8 bases lining up with TRBD1. Germline lookup yields CDR1 SGHVS and CDR2 FQNEAQ. V shed 5 bases and J 2 bases; nucleotides not matched to a gene: 8. The CDR3 totals 16 residues. CDR3 amino acids: CASSPRPGQGNQPQHF. As DNA, the CDR3 is TGTGCCAGCAGCCCGAGACCGGGACAGGGCAATCAGCCCCAGCATTTT.

The gene calls are TRBV4-1 and TRBJ2-3, with TRBD2 matching over 10 bases. The ends lost 0 bases at V and 7 bases at J; junction bases unmatched: 10. The CDR3 covers 17 residues. Germline CDR1 and CDR2: MGHRA and YSYEKL. Here the CDR3 reads CASSQDVTSGLMNTQYF. In nucleotides, the CDR3 is TGCGCCAGCAGCCAAGATGTGACTAGCGGGTTGATGAATACGCAGTATTTT.

The rearrangement links TRBV28 to TRBJ1-4; no firm D call. This CDR3 is 12 amino acids long. Trimming shortened V by 10 bases and J by 7 bases, and 13 bases separated the two germline ends. CDR1 is MDHEN and CDR2 is SYDVKM in the germline V gene. DNA for the CDR3: TGTGCCATCCGGGCGGGTTTTGAAAAACTGTTTTTT. Translating gives CAIRAGFEKLFF.

The V gene is TRBV10-3, the J gene TRBJ2-4, with D maybe TRBD1 (6 bases). CDR1 and CDR2 from the germline V gene are ENHRY and SYGVKD. The CDR3 is 13 amino acids. With 9 bases removed from V and 4 bases from J, the gap between germline ends came to 13 bases. This CDR3 reads CAIRQDRKNIQYF. The CDR3 nucleotides are TGTGCCATTAGACAGGACAGAAAAAACATTCAGTACTTC.

V gene TRBV6-5 combines with J gene TRBJ2-1, with D tentatively TRBD1 (6 bases). This CDR3 comprises 15 residues. The V end lost 6 bases, the J end lost 4 bases, and 16 bases lay between the germline ends. In germline, CDR1 is MNHEY, CDR2 SVGAGI. The CDR3, as DNA: TGTGCCAGCAGGTCTCAGGGGCTGGGGTACAATGAGCAGTTCTTC. The encoded protein is CASRSQGLGYNEQFF.